These T cell receptor beta chains were read from a single sample in a study of blood T cell repertoires in COVID-19. TCRdb's table, derived via immunoSEQ multiplex PCR, lists solely in-frame clones and lacks some. The table records some 230,000 clones, approximately 81% of them present only once. Sequences were obtained from peripheral blood. These receptors were taken from a woman aged 55-69 years who had recovered from COVID-19. Both conserved end residues are part of each CDR3. The D gene is left open where the match is weak. Clone size is not always given. Where it is, it says once, few, many or a class for expanded clones.

size: NA
V: TRBV23-1
D: TRBD1
J: TRBJ2-7
DNA: TGCGCCAGCACCCGACAGGGGGCTTTAGGGGAGCAGTACTTC
CDR3: CASTRQGALGEQYF

size: NA
V: TRBV7-8
D: NA
J: TRBJ1-1
DNA: TGTGCCAGCAGCTCATACCGGGACACTTACACTGAAGCTTTCTTT
CDR3: CASSSYRDTYTEAFF

size: NA
V: TRBV5-5
D: NA
J: TRBJ2-5
DNA: TGTGCCAGCAGCTTGGCAGACCCCGACTCTCGGACCCAGTACTTC
CDR3: CASSLADPDSRTQYF

size: many
V: TRBV9
D: NA
J: TRBJ1-3
DNA: TGTGCCAGCAGAAAAAGAGCGTGCGTACGCTCTGGAAACACCATATATTTT
CDR3: CASRKRACVRSGNTIYF

size: NA
V: TRBV5-1
D: NA
J: TRBJ1-1
DNA: TGCGCCAGCAGTCAAGACAGGGAAGCTTTCTTT
CDR3: CASSQDREAFF

size: NA
V: TRBV25-1
D: NA
J: TRBJ2-7
DNA: TGTGCCAGCGCTTTCGGGTACGAGCAGTACTTC
CDR3: CASAFGYEQYF

size: NA
V: TRBV4-1
D: TRBD1
J: TRBJ1-5
DNA: TGCGCCAGCAGCCATCTGACAGGGACAAATCAGCCCCAGCATTTT
CDR3: CASSHLTGTNQPQHF

size: NA
V: TRBV5-1
D: NA
J: TRBJ1-1
DNA: TGCGCCAGCAGCCCCTGGGTCGGGGACACTGAAGCTTTCTTT
CDR3: CASSPWVGDTEAFF

size: NA
V: TRBV5-1
D: TRBD2
J: TRBJ2-5
DNA: TGCGCCAGCAGCTTGGCGTGGACTAGCAGGGAGACCCAGTACTTC
CDR3: CASSLAWTSRETQYF

size: NA
V: TRBV6-1
D: NA
J: TRBJ1-3
DNA: TGTGCCAGCAGTGAACGACAGCCCCTCTCTGGAAACACCATATATTTT
CDR3: CASSERQPLSGNTIYF

size: NA
V: TRBV3-1/TRBV3-2
D: NA
J: TRBJ2-3
DNA: TGTGCCAGCAGCCACTTGAGGGCCAGCACAGATACGCAGTATTTT
CDR3: CASSHLRASTDTQYF

size: NA
V: TRBV30
D: NA
J: TRBJ1-2
DNA: TGTGCCTGGAGTGTACATCGAACTAACTATGGCTACACCTTC
CDR3: CAWSVHRTNYGYTF

size: NA
V: TRBV6-2/TRBV6-3
D: NA
J: TRBJ1-5
DNA: TGTGCCAGCAGTCCCCAGGGGCCCAATCAGCCCCAGCATTTT
CDR3: CASSPQGPNQPQHF

size: NA
V: TRBV19
D: TRBD1
J: TRBJ1-4
DNA: TGTGCCAGTAGTCCCTCCCCGGGCAGGGGGCGCGGGGCAACTAATGAAAAACTGTTTTTT
CDR3: CASSPSPGRGRGATNEKLFF

size: NA
V: TRBV12-3/TRBV12-4
D: NA
J: TRBJ1-3
DNA: TGTGCCAGCATCCTTGGAAACACCATATATTTT
CDR3: CASILGNTIYF

size: NA
V: TRBV6-2/TRBV6-3
D: NA
J: TRBJ2-7
DNA: TGTGCCAGCAGTTACAGACAGGCCTCCTACGAGCAGTACTTC
CDR3: CASSYRQASYEQYF

size: NA
V: TRBV5-1
D: TRBD1
J: TRBJ1-2
DNA: TGCGCCAGCAGCGCGGGACAGGGGGTTTCCTATGGCTACACCTTC
CDR3: CASSAGQGVSYGYTF

size: NA
V: TRBV7-3
D: NA
J: TRBJ1-2
DNA: TGTGCCAGCAGCTTTCGCGGGGGTTATGGCTACACCTTC
CDR3: CASSFRGGYGYTF

size: NA
V: TRBV12-5
D: NA
J: TRBJ2-7
DNA: TGTGCTAGTGGTCCCGCACTATTCTACGAGCAGTACTTC
CDR3: CASGPALFYEQYF

size: NA
V: TRBV2
D: NA
J: TRBJ1-1
DNA: TGTGCCAGCAGTGTGACAGAGAGCACTGAAGCTTTCTTT
CDR3: CASSVTESTEAFF

size: NA
V: TRBV6-5
D: NA
J: TRBJ1-3
DNA: TGTGCCAGCAATTTCTTCCCCATATATTTT
CDR3: CASNFFPIYF

size: NA
V: TRBV10-3
D: NA
J: TRBJ1-5
DNA: TGTGCCATCAGTGATCAGATTAGCAATCAGCCCCAGCATTTT
CDR3: CAISDQISNQPQHF

size: NA
V: TRBV13
D: NA
J: TRBJ1-6
DNA: TGTGCCAGCAGCCAGTTTCAGGAAATCTATAATTCACCCCTCCACTTT
CDR3: CASSQFQEIYNSPLHF

size: NA
V: TRBV6-2/TRBV6-3
D: NA
J: TRBJ1-5
DNA: TGTGCCAGCAGTTCTCCAGGGGCCTATAGCAATCAGCCCCAGCATTTT
CDR3: CASSSPGAYSNQPQHF

size: NA
V: TRBV11-2
D: TRBD2
J: TRBJ2-3
DNA: TGTGCCAGCAGCGACCCCGTCCCGGGGGGGAAGGATACGCAGTATTTT
CDR3: CASSDPVPGGKDTQYF

size: NA
V: TRBV2
D: NA
J: TRBJ1-5
DNA: TGTGCCAGCAGTGTCCGGGAAGGACCCCAGCATTTT
CDR3: CASSVREGPQHF

size: few
V: TRBV9
D: TRBD1
J: TRBJ2-2
DNA: TGTGCCAGCAGCTTAACAGGGGGTAACACCGGGGAGCTGTTTTTT
CDR3: CASSLTGGNTGELFF

size: NA
V: TRBV5-1
D: NA
J: TRBJ1-2
DNA: TGCGCCAGCAGCTTCTCGGAGAACTATGGCTACACCTTC
CDR3: CASSFSENYGYTF

size: NA
V: TRBV2
D: NA
J: TRBJ1-1
DNA: TGTGCCAGCAGGAGGGGGGGCTGGGGTAACACTGAAGCTTTCTTT
CDR3: CASRRGGWGNTEAFF

size: NA
V: TRBV9
D: NA
J: TRBJ2-3
DNA: TGTGCCAGCAGCGTAGTTAGCGGACCTAGCACAGATACGCAGTATTTT
CDR3: CASSVVSGPSTDTQYF

size: NA
V: TRBV27
D: NA
J: TRBJ1-1
DNA: TGTGCCAGCAGTCCACAGGGAAATGAAGCTTTCTTT
CDR3: CASSPQGNEAFF

size: NA
V: TRBV6-2/TRBV6-3
D: NA
J: TRBJ2-1
DNA: TGTGCCAGCAGTTACTTGAGGGGGTCCTACAATGAGCAGTTCTTC
CDR3: CASSYLRGSYNEQFF

size: NA
V: TRBV6-5
D: TRBD1
J: TRBJ1-1
DNA: TGTGCCAGCAGTCCCCCGGGACAGGGAAGGACTGAAGCTTTCTTT
CDR3: CASSPPGQGRTEAFF

size: once
V: TRBV7-2
D: NA
J: TRBJ2-3
DNA: TGTGCCAGCAGCCGGACTTATTCAGATACGCAGTATTTT
CDR3: CASSRTYSDTQYF

size: NA
V: TRBV6-5
D: TRBD1
J: TRBJ1-4
DNA: TGTGCCAGCAGTTACAATCAGGGGGATGAAAAACTGTTTTTT
CDR3: CASSYNQGDEKLFF

size: NA
V: TRBV30
D: NA
J: TRBJ1-4
DNA: TGTGCCTGGAGTGAGGGGGTGGGTGAAAAACTGTTTTTT
CDR3: CAWSEGVGEKLFF

size: few
V: TRBV5-4
D: NA
J: TRBJ1-1
DNA: TGTGCCAGCAGCGGCGGGACGGCTGAAGCTTTCTTT
CDR3: CASSGGTAEAFF

size: NA
V: TRBV2
D: TRBD1
J: TRBJ1-1
DNA: TGTGCCAGCTGGACAGGGGGCGCTTCAGCTTTCTTT
CDR3: CASWTGGASAFF

size: NA
V: TRBV5-1
D: TRBD1
J: TRBJ1-2
DNA: TGCGCCAGCAGCCGAGCCTACCGGGACAGCCAAGGCTACACCTTC
CDR3: CASSRAYRDSQGYTF

size: few
V: TRBV9
D: NA
J: TRBJ2-5
DNA: TGTGCCAGCAGCGTAGGAGGTGGGACCCAGTACTTC
CDR3: CASSVGGGTQYF

size: NA
V: TRBV18
D: TRBD1
J: TRBJ2-5
DNA: TGTGCCAGCTCACCGGGACAGCAAGAGACCCAGTACTTC
CDR3: CASSPGQQETQYF

size: NA
V: TRBV9
D: TRBD2
J: TRBJ2-3
DNA: TGTGCCAGCAGCGTAGAGTTAGCGGGGATGGATACGCAGTATTTT
CDR3: CASSVELAGMDTQYF

size: NA
V: TRBV19
D: TRBD1
J: TRBJ1-5
DNA: TGTGCCAGTAGTCCACGGACAGGGCTAGGACAGCCCCAGCATTTT
CDR3: CASSPRTGLGQPQHF

size: NA
V: TRBV6-1
D: TRBD2
J: TRBJ2-3
DNA: TGTGCCAGCAGTGGAGTTGTAGCGGGGGACCACACAGATACGCAGTATTTT
CDR3: CASSGVVAGDHTDTQYF

size: NA
V: TRBV9
D: TRBD2
J: TRBJ2-1
DNA: TGTGCCAGCAGCGTGAGAGGCTCGCAGCGGGGGTTCTACAATGAGCAGTTCTTC
CDR3: CASSVRGSQRGFYNEQFF

size: NA
V: TRBV27
D: TRBD2
J: TRBJ2-3
DNA: TGTGCCAGCAGTTTGGCACTAGCGGGTACAGATACGCAGTATTTT
CDR3: CASSLALAGTDTQYF

size: NA
V: TRBV5-8
D: TRBD1
J: TRBJ2-7
DNA: TGTGCCAGCAAAATCCGGGACAGGGGATGGGGCGAGCAGTACTTC
CDR3: CASKIRDRGWGEQYF

size: NA
V: TRBV5-4
D: TRBD1
J: TRBJ1-2
DNA: TGTGCCAGCAGCTGGGGACAGGGGGCGAGGCGAGACTATGGCTACACCTTC
CDR3: CASSWGQGARRDYGYTF

size: many
V: TRBV7-9
D: NA
J: TRBJ2-7
DNA: TGTGCCAGCAGCAATAGCAGGGGACACAGCTCCTACGAGCAGTACTTC
CDR3: CASSNSRGHSSYEQYF

size: NA
V: TRBV7-3
D: TRBD1
J: TRBJ1-2
DNA: TGTGCCAGCAGCCCTGACAGGGGAATTGGCGGCTACACCTTC
CDR3: CASSPDRGIGGYTF

size: NA
V: TRBV4-1
D: NA
J: TRBJ1-3
DNA: TGCGCCAGCAGCCAAGATCTGGCAGGGGCAGGAAACACCATATATTTT
CDR3: CASSQDLAGAGNTIYF